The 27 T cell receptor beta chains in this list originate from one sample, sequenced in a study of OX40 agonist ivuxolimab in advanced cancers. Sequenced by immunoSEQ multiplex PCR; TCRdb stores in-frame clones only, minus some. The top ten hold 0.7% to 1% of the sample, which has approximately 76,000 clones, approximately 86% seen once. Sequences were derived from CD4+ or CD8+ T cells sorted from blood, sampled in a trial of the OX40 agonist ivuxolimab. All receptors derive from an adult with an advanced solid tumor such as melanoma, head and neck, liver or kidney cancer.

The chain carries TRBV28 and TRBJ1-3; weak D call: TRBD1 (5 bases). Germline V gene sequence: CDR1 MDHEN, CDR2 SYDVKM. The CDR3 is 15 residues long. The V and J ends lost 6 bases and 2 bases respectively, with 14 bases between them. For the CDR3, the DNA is TGTGCCAGCAGCTCCGGGACGGCCACTGGAAACACCATATATTTT. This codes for CASSSGTATGNTIYF.

The CDR3 reads CAWSVGGGTTDTQYF. As DNA, the CDR3 is TGTGCCTGGAGTGTTGGGGGGGGGACCACAGATACGCAGTATTTT. The chain recombines TRBV30 with TRBJ2-3; TRBD2 agrees at 7 bases. The CDR3 totals 15 residues. Germline V CDR1 and CDR2: GTSNPN, SVGIG (reference sequence). J was trimmed by 2 bases and V by 0 bases; bases with no gene match: 5.

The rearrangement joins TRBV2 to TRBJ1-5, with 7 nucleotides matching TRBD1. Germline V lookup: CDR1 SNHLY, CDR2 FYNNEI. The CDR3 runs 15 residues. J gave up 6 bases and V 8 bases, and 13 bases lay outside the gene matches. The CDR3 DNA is TGTGCCAGCCAACCACAGGGGAGAATGAGTCAGCCCCAGCATTTT. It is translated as CASQPQGRMSQPQHF. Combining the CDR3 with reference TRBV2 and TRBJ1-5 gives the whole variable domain EPEVTQTPSHQVTQMGQEVILRCVPISNHLYFYWYRQILGQKVEFLVSFYNNEISEKSEIFDDQFSVERPDGSNFTLKIRSTKLEDSAMYFCASQPQGRMSQPQHFGDGTRLSIL.

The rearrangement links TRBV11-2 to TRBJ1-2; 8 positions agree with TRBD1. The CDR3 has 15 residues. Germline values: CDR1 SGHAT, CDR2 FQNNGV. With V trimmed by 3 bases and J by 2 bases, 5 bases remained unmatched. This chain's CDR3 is CASSLKTGENYGYTF. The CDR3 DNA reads TGTGCCAGCAGCTTGAAGACAGGGGAGAACTATGGCTACACCTTC.

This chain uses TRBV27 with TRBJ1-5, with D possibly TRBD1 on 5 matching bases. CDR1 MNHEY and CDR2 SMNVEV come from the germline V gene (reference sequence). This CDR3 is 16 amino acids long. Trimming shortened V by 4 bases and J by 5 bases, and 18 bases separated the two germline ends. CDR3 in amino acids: CASSSNSWGNHQPQHF. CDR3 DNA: TGTGCCAGCAGTTCTAACTCTTGGGGGAATCATCAGCCCCAGCATTTT.

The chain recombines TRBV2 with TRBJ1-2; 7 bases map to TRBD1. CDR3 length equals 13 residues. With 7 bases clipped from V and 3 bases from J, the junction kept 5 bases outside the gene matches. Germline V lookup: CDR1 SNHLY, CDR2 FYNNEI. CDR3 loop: CASKWTGDYGYTF. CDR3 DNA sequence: TGTGCCAGCAAATGGACAGGCGACTATGGCTACACCTTC. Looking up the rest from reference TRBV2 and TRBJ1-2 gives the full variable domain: EPEVTQTPSHQVTQMGQEVILRCVPISNHLYFYWYRQILGQKVEFLVSFYNNEISEKSEIFDDQFSVERPDGSNFTLKIRSTKLEDSAMYFCASKWTGDYGYTFGSGTRLTVV.

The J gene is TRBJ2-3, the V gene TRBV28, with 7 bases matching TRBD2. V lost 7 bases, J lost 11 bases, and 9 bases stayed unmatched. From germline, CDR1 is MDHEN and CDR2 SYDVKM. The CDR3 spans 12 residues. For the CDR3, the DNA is TGTGCCAGCACCCGCCGGGGGGAAGAGCAGTATTTT. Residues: CASTRRGEEQYF.

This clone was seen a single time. The chain's CDR3 is CASMGDRMTGELFF. CDR3 nucleotides: TGCGCCAGCATGGGAGACAGAATGACCGGGGAGCTGTTTTTT. This chain connects TRBV5-1 to TRBJ2-2; either TRBD1 or TRBD2 may supply D (5 bases each). The CDR3 is made up of 14 amino acids. The ends were cut back, 6 bases at V and 5 bases at J, with 14 bases in the middle. Germline V CDR1 and CDR2: SGHRS, YFSETQ. The full variable domain, with the rest looked up from reference TRBV5-1 and TRBJ2-2, is KAGVTQTPRYLIKTRGQQVTLSCSPISGHRSVSWYQQTPGQGLQFLFEYFSETQRNKGNFPGRFSGRQFSNSRSEMNVSTLELGDSALYLCASMGDRMTGELFFGEGSRLTVL.

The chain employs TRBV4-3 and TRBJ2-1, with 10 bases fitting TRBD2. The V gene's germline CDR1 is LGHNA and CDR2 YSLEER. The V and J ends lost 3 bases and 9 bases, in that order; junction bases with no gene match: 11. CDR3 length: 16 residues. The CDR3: CASSQNPSGSYGEQFF. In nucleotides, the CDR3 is TGCGCCAGCAGCCAGAACCCTAGCGGGAGTTACGGTGAGCAGTTCTTC.

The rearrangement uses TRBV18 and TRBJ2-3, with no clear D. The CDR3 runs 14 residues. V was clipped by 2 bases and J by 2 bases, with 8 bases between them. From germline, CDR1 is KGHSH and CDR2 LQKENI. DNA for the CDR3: TGTGCCAGCTCACCAGGAAGGGCCACAGATACGCAGTATTTT. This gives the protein CASSPGRATDTQYF.

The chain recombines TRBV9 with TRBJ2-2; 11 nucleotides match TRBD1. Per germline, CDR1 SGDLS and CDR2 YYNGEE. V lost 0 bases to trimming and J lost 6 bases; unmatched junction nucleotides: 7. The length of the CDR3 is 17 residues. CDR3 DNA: TGTGCCAGCAGCGTAGTACCGGGACAGGGGGTCGCCGGGGAGCTGTTTTTT. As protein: CASSVVPGQGVAGELFF.

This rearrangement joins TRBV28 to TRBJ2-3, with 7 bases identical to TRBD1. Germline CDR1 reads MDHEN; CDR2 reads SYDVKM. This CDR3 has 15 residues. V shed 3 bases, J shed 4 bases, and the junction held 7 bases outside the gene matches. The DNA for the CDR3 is TGTGCCAGCAGTTTTTACAGGGGTTTTCCAGATACGCAGTATTTT. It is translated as CASSFYRGFPDTQYF.

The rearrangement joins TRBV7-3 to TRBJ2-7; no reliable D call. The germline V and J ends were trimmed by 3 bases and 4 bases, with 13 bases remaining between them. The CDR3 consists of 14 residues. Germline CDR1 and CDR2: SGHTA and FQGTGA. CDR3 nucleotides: TGTGCCAGCAGCTTGGGCCCGTTGCCATACGAGCAGTACTTC. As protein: CASSLGPLPYEQYF. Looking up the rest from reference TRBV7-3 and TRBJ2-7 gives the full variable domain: GAGVSQTPSNKVTEKGKYVELRCDPISGHTALYWYRQSLGQGPEFLIYFQGTGAADDSGLPNDRFFAVRPEGSVSTLKIQRTERGDSAVYLCASSLGPLPYEQYFGPGTRLTVT.

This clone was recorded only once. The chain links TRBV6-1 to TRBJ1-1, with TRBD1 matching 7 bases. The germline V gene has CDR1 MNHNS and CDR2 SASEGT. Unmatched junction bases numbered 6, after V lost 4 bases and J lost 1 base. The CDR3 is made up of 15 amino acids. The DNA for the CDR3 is TGTGCCAGCAGTGCCCGACAGGGAACGAACACTGAAGCTTTCTTT. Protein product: CASSARQGTNTEAFF.

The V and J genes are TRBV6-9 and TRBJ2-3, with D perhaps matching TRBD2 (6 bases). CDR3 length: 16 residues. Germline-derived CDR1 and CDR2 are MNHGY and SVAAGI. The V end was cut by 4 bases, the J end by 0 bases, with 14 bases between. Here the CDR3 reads CASSSRAGQSTDTQYF. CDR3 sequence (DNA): TGTGCCAGCAGTTCACGCGCGGGGCAAAGCACAGATACGCAGTATTTT.

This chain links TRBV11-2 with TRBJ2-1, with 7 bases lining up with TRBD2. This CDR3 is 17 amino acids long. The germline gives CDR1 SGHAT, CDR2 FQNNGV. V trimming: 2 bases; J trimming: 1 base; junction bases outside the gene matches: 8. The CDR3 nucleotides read TGTGCCAGCAGCTTAAGCGGAGCTAGCGGTTCCTACAATGAGCAGTTCTTC. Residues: CASSLSGASGSYNEQFF.

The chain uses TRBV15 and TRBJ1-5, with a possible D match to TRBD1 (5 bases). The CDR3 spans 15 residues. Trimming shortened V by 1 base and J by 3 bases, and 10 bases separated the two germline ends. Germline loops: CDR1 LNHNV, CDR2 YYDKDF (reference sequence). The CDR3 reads CATSRGQTHNQPQHF. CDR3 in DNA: TGTGCCACCAGCAGAGGACAGACCCACAATCAGCCCCAGCATTTT. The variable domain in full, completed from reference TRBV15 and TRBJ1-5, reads DAMVIQNPRYQVTQFGKPVTLSCSQTLNHNVMYWYQQKSSQAPKLLFHYYDKDFNNEADTPDNFQSRRPNTSFCFLDIRSPGLGDTAMYLCATSRGQTHNQPQHFGDGTRLSIL.

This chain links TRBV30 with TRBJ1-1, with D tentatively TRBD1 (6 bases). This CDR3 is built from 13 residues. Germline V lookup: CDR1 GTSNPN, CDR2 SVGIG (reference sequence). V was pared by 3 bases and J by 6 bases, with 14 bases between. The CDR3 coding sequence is TGTGCCTGGAGCGGACAGTCCTTGGCTGAAGCTTTCTTT. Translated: CAWSGQSLAEAFF. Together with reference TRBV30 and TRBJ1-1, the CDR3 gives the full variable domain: SQTIHQWPATLVQPVGSPLSLECTVEGTSNPNLYWYRQAAGRGLQLLFYSVGIGQISSEVPQNLSASRPQDRQFILSSKKLLLSDSGFYLCAWSGQSLAEAFFGQGTRLTVV.

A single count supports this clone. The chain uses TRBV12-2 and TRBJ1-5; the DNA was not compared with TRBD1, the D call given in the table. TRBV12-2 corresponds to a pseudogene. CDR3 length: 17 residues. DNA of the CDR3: TGTGCAAGTCGCTTAGGAACTCAGGGGGATCCTTATCAGCCCCAGCATTTT. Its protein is CASRLGTQGDPYQPQHF.

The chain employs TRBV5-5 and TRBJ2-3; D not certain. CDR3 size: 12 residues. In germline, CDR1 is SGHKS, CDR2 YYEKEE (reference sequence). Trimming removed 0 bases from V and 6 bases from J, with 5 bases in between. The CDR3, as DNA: TGTGCCAGCAGCTTGGAGAGGGATACGCAGTATTTT. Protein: CASSLERDTQYF. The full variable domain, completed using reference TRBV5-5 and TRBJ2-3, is DAGVTQSPTHLIKTRGQQVTLRCSPISGHKSVSWYQQVLGQGPQFIFQYYEKEERGRGNFPDRFSARQFPNYSSELNVNALLLGDSALYLCASSLERDTQYFGPGTRLTVL.

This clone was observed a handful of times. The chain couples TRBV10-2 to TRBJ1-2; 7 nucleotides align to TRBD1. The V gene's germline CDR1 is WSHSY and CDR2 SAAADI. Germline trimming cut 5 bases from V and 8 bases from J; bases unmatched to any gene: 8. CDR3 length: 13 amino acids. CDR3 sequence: CASSRQGGGGYTF. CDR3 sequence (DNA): TGCGCCAGCAGTAGACAGGGCGGAGGGGGCTACACCTTC.

CDR3 residues: CAKGLAGAPDTQYF. CDR3 DNA sequence: TGTGCCAAGGGACTAGCGGGGGCCCCAGATACGCAGTATTTT. The chain links TRBV2 to TRBJ2-3, with 14 positions matching TRBD2. After removal of 10 bases from V and 4 bases from J, the junction contained 4 bases not matched to a gene. The CDR3 is made up of 14 amino acids. CDR1 is SNHLY, CDR2 FYNNEI, per germline.

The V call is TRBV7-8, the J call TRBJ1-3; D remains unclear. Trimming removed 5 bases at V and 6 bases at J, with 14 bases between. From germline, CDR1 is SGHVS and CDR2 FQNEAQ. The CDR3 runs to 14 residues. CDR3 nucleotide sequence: TGTGCCAGCAGCCCTGTTAGACCCTCAAACACCATATATTTT. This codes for CASSPVRPSNTIYF.

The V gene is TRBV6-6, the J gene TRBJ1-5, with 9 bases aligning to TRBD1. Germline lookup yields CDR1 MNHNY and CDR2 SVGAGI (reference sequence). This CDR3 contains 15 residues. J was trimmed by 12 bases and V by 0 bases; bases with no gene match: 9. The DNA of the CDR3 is TGTGCCAGCAGTTACTCAAGGACAGGGGATACTCACCAGCATTTT. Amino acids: CASSYSRTGDTHQHF.

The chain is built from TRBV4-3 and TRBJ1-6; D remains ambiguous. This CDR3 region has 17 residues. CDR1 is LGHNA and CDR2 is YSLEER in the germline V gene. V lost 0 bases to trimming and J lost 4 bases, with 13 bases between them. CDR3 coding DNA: TGCGCCAGCAGCCAAGATCAGAGGGAGAGGTATAATTCACCCCTCCACTTT. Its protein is CASSQDQRERYNSPLHF.

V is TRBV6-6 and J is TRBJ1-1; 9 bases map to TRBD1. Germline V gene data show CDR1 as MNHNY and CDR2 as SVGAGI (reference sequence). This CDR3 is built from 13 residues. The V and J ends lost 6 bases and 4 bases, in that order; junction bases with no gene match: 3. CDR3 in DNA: TGTGCCAGCAGCTTACAGGGGGCCACTGAAGCTTTCTTT. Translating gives CASSLQGATEAFF.

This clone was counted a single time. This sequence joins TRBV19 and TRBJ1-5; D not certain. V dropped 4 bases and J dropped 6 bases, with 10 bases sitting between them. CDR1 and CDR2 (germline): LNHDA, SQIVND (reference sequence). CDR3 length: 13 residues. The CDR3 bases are TGTGCCAGTAGTACCTACCCGGCTCAGCCCCAGCATTTT. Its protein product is CASSTYPAQPQHF.